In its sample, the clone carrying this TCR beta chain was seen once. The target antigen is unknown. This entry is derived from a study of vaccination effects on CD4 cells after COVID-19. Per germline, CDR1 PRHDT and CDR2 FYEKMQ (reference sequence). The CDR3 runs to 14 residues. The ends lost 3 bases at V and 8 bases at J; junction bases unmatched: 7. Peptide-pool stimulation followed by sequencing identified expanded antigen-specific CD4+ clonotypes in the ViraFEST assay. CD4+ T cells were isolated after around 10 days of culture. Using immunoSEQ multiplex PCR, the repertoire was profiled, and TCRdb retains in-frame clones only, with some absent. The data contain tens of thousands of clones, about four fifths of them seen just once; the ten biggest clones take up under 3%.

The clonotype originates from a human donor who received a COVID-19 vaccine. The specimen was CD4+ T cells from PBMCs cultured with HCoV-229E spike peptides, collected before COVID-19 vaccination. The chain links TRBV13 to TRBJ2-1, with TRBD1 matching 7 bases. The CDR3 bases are TGTGCCAGCAGCTTCAGGGGGTATAGCGATGAGCAGTTCTTC. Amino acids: CASSFRGYSDEQFF.